A selection of T cell receptor beta chains follows, all from one sample in a study of blood T cell repertoires in COVID-19. Sequenced by immunoSEQ multiplex PCR; TCRdb stores in-frame clones only, minus some. Of about 250,000 clones listed, about 80% are singletons. The sequencing input was peripheral blood. The receptors derive from a man aged 80 or over with acute or convalescent COVID-19. The CDR3 runs from the conserved cysteine through the conserved F or W. A D gene is named only where the DNA matches it firmly. Part of the rows lack a size; the others show once, few, many or a class for expanded clones.

d_call: NA; clone_size: NA; v_call: TRBV6-5; j_call: TRBJ1-3; cdr3_nt: TGTGCCAGCAGTTACGGCCCCCGGACGGGGAACACCATATATTTT; cdr3_aa: CASSYGPRTGNTIYF
d_call: TRBD1; clone_size: NA; v_call: TRBV19; j_call: TRBJ2-3; cdr3_nt: TGTGCCAGTAGTAGAGACAGGGGCCGGGGCACAGATACGCAGTATTTT; cdr3_aa: CASSRDRGRGTDTQYF
d_call: TRBD1; clone_size: NA; v_call: TRBV7-9; j_call: TRBJ2-7; cdr3_nt: TGTGCCAGCAGCTTAGGGACAGGGACGAGGGAGCAGTACTTC; cdr3_aa: CASSLGTGTREQYF
d_call: NA; clone_size: NA; v_call: TRBV5-1; j_call: TRBJ2-3; cdr3_nt: TGCGCCAGCAGCTTGCCCGGGACTACAGATACGCAGTATTTT; cdr3_aa: CASSLPGTTDTQYF
d_call: NA; clone_size: NA; v_call: TRBV28; j_call: TRBJ2-3; cdr3_nt: TGTGCCAGCAGTTTGCGCCCGGGTGCAGATACGCAGTATTTT; cdr3_aa: CASSLRPGADTQYF
d_call: TRBD2; clone_size: NA; v_call: TRBV7-2; j_call: TRBJ2-4; cdr3_nt: TGTGCCAGCAGCTTAGAAGCGGGAGGGTGGGACATTCAGTACTTC; cdr3_aa: CASSLEAGGWDIQYF
d_call: TRBD1; clone_size: NA; v_call: TRBV9; j_call: TRBJ2-2; cdr3_nt: TGTGCCAGCAGCGCGAAAGGGACAGGGGGAGCCGGGGAGCTGTTTTTT; cdr3_aa: CASSAKGTGGAGELFF
d_call: TRBD1; clone_size: NA; v_call: TRBV4-1; j_call: TRBJ1-1; cdr3_nt: TGCGCCAGCAGCCAAGAGGGGACAGGGGGTCTGAACACTGAAGCTTTCTTT; cdr3_aa: CASSQEGTGGLNTEAFF
d_call: NA; clone_size: NA; v_call: TRBV3-1/TRBV3-2; j_call: TRBJ2-7; cdr3_nt: TGTGCCAGCAGCCAAGGGGACACTCCCTACGAGCAGTACTTC; cdr3_aa: CASSQGDTPYEQYF
d_call: TRBD1; clone_size: NA; v_call: TRBV19; j_call: TRBJ1-2; cdr3_nt: TGTGCCAGTAGTATAGGGGACAGGGAATATGGCTACACCTTC; cdr3_aa: CASSIGDREYGYTF
d_call: TRBD1; clone_size: NA; v_call: TRBV6-5; j_call: TRBJ2-6; cdr3_nt: TGTGCCAGCAGTTACTTAAGGGGGCACGGGGCCAACGTCCTGACTTTC; cdr3_aa: CASSYLRGHGANVLTF
d_call: TRBD2; clone_size: NA; v_call: TRBV5-1; j_call: TRBJ2-2; cdr3_nt: TGCGCCAGCAGCACCGGACTAGCGGATTACACCGGGGAGCTGTTTTTT; cdr3_aa: CASSTGLADYTGELFF
d_call: NA; clone_size: few; v_call: TRBV5-1; j_call: TRBJ2-7; cdr3_nt: TGCGCCAGCAGCTTGGAGCCACTTTCCTACGAGCAGTACTTC; cdr3_aa: CASSLEPLSYEQYF
d_call: TRBD1; clone_size: NA; v_call: TRBV18; j_call: TRBJ2-1; cdr3_nt: TGTGCCAGCTCACCCTCACAGGGGGCGATGTACAATGAGCAGTTCTTC; cdr3_aa: CASSPSQGAMYNEQFF
d_call: TRBD1; clone_size: NA; v_call: TRBV7-9; j_call: TRBJ2-1; cdr3_nt: TGTGCCAGCAGCTCGGACAGGGGAGTCAATGAGCAGTTCTTC; cdr3_aa: CASSSDRGVNEQFF
d_call: NA; clone_size: NA; v_call: TRBV6-5; j_call: TRBJ2-7; cdr3_nt: TGTGCCAGCAGCCCCCTCGTTGGGAGCTCCTACGAGCAGTACTTC; cdr3_aa: CASSPLVGSSYEQYF
d_call: NA; clone_size: NA; v_call: TRBV19; j_call: TRBJ1-6; cdr3_nt: TGTGCCAGTAGTAACACGGGGGGAAATTCACCCCTCCACTTT; cdr3_aa: CASSNTGGNSPLHF
d_call: TRBD1; clone_size: NA; v_call: TRBV24-1; j_call: TRBJ2-1; cdr3_nt: TGTGCCACCAGTGATACGTTATCGACAGGGAACGATGAGCAGTTCTTC; cdr3_aa: CATSDTLSTGNDEQFF
d_call: TRBD2; clone_size: NA; v_call: TRBV5-8; j_call: TRBJ2-1; cdr3_nt: TGTGCCAGCAGCTGGACTAGCGGGAGTAAGGGGAATGAGCAGTTCTTC; cdr3_aa: CASSWTSGSKGNEQFF
d_call: TRBD1; clone_size: once; v_call: TRBV2; j_call: TRBJ2-7; cdr3_nt: TGTGCCAGCATTAGGACAGGGGGCTCCTACGAGCAGTACTTC; cdr3_aa: CASIRTGGSYEQYF
d_call: NA; clone_size: once; v_call: TRBV5-1; j_call: TRBJ2-7; cdr3_nt: TGCGCCAGCACCAAAGCCCCAGGGGCGGCGACCTACGAGCAGTACTTC; cdr3_aa: CASTKAPGAATYEQYF
d_call: NA; clone_size: NA; v_call: TRBV3-1/TRBV3-2; j_call: TRBJ2-3; cdr3_nt: TGTGCCAGCAGCCAAAATCCCAGGGGTTTCAGGGATACGCAGTATTTT; cdr3_aa: CASSQNPRGFRDTQYF
d_call: TRBD1; clone_size: once; v_call: TRBV24-1; j_call: TRBJ2-3; cdr3_nt: TGTGCCACCAGTGATCCGGGACAGGGGTACACAGATACGCAGTATTTT; cdr3_aa: CATSDPGQGYTDTQYF
d_call: TRBD1; clone_size: NA; v_call: TRBV3-1/TRBV3-2; j_call: TRBJ1-6; cdr3_nt: TGTGCCAGCAGCCAACGCCTTCGCCGGACAGGGGATGATTCACCCCTCCACTTT; cdr3_aa: CASSQRLRRTGDDSPLHF
d_call: NA; clone_size: once; v_call: TRBV7-2; j_call: TRBJ1-2; cdr3_nt: TGTGCCAGCAGCTTAGGGGGCGGTGGCTACACCTTC; cdr3_aa: CASSLGGGGYTF
d_call: NA; clone_size: NA; v_call: TRBV28; j_call: TRBJ1-1; cdr3_nt: TGTGCCAGCCGAATACAGGGACAGAACACTGAAGCTTTCTTT; cdr3_aa: CASRIQGQNTEAFF
d_call: TRBD2; clone_size: NA; v_call: TRBV27; j_call: TRBJ2-3; cdr3_nt: TGTGCCAGCAGTTTATTCCGACTAGCGGGAGTTGTCTTAGATACGCAGTATTTT; cdr3_aa: CASSLFRLAGVVLDTQYF
d_call: TRBD1; clone_size: NA; v_call: TRBV7-2; j_call: TRBJ1-1; cdr3_nt: TGTGCCAGCAGCGCCCGACAGGGGGTGGCCACTGAAGCTTTCTTT; cdr3_aa: CASSARQGVATEAFF
d_call: TRBD1; clone_size: NA; v_call: TRBV18; j_call: TRBJ2-6; cdr3_nt: TGTGCCAGCTCACGTACAGGGGTATCTGGGGCCAACGTCCTGACTTTC; cdr3_aa: CASSRTGVSGANVLTF
d_call: TRBD1; clone_size: once; v_call: TRBV28; j_call: TRBJ1-2; cdr3_nt: TGTGCCAGCACCTACAGGGGGCGAAATGGCTACACCTTC; cdr3_aa: CASTYRGRNGYTF
d_call: TRBD1; clone_size: NA; v_call: TRBV10-1; j_call: TRBJ2-3; cdr3_nt: TGCGCCAGCTCCTATGGGGGACAGGGGACAGATACGCAGTATTTT; cdr3_aa: CASSYGGQGTDTQYF
d_call: NA; clone_size: NA; v_call: TRBV6-5; j_call: TRBJ2-3; cdr3_nt: TGTGCCAGCAGTTACTCAGCAGGGGCTGACACAGATACGCAGTATTTT; cdr3_aa: CASSYSAGADTDTQYF
d_call: TRBD1; clone_size: NA; v_call: TRBV5-8; j_call: TRBJ2-2; cdr3_nt: TGTGCCAGCGGCCGTAAGGGACAGGGTTTTCACGGGGAGCTGTTTTTT; cdr3_aa: CASGRKGQGFHGELFF
d_call: TRBD1; clone_size: NA; v_call: TRBV3-1/TRBV3-2; j_call: TRBJ2-3; cdr3_nt: TGTGCCAGCAGCCAAAACAGGGGTGGTACGCAGTATTTT; cdr3_aa: CASSQNRGGTQYF
d_call: NA; clone_size: NA; v_call: TRBV5-6; j_call: TRBJ2-2; cdr3_nt: TGTGCCAGCAGCCAAACCGGGGAGCTGTTTTTT; cdr3_aa: CASSQTGELFF
d_call: TRBD1; clone_size: NA; v_call: TRBV27; j_call: TRBJ1-1; cdr3_nt: TGTGCCAGTCGCATGCTGGGACAGGGGAAGGGCACTGAAGCTTTCTTT; cdr3_aa: CASRMLGQGKGTEAFF
d_call: NA; clone_size: NA; v_call: TRBV6-5; j_call: TRBJ1-2; cdr3_nt: TGTGCCAGCTTAGAACGTGGGCAGGGTAACTATGGCTACACCTTC; cdr3_aa: CASLERGQGNYGYTF
d_call: TRBD1; clone_size: NA; v_call: TRBV4-2; j_call: TRBJ2-7; cdr3_nt: TGTGCCAGCAGCCAGGACAGGGTGCGTGGCGAGCAGTACTTC; cdr3_aa: CASSQDRVRGEQYF
d_call: NA; clone_size: NA; v_call: TRBV7-2; j_call: TRBJ1-1; cdr3_nt: TGTGCCAGCAGCTTAGAATGGACACAGAACACTGAAGCTTTCTTT; cdr3_aa: CASSLEWTQNTEAFF
d_call: TRBD2; clone_size: NA; v_call: TRBV6-1; j_call: TRBJ2-1; cdr3_nt: TGTGCCAGCAGTGAAGTGGCGGGGGGTCGGAATGAGCAGTTCTTC; cdr3_aa: CASSEVAGGRNEQFF
d_call: NA; clone_size: NA; v_call: TRBV12-3/TRBV12-4; j_call: TRBJ2-2; cdr3_nt: TGTGCCAGCAGTTCAAGCGACGGGGAGCTGTTTTTT; cdr3_aa: CASSSSDGELFF
d_call: NA; clone_size: NA; v_call: TRBV19; j_call: TRBJ1-3; cdr3_nt: TGTGCCAGTAGTGAGCCTCGGGTTAGGAACACCATATATTTT; cdr3_aa: CASSEPRVRNTIYF
d_call: NA; clone_size: NA; v_call: TRBV9; j_call: TRBJ2-1; cdr3_nt: TGTGCCAGCAGCGTAGTAGGAGAAGGCCTCAATGAGCAGTTCTTC; cdr3_aa: CASSVVGEGLNEQFF
d_call: NA; clone_size: NA; v_call: TRBV6-2/TRBV6-3; j_call: TRBJ2-3; cdr3_nt: TGTGCCAGCAGCCCCTACACAGATACGCAGTATTTT; cdr3_aa: CASSPYTDTQYF
d_call: TRBD1; clone_size: NA; v_call: TRBV30; j_call: TRBJ1-5; cdr3_nt: TGTGCCTGGAGCATCGACAGGGTCAATCAGCCCCAGCATTTT; cdr3_aa: CAWSIDRVNQPQHF
d_call: TRBD1; clone_size: NA; v_call: TRBV2; j_call: TRBJ2-7; cdr3_nt: TGTGCCAGTAGGGACAGGTCGACCTACGAGCAGTACTTC; cdr3_aa: CASRDRSTYEQYF
d_call: NA; clone_size: NA; v_call: TRBV6-6; j_call: TRBJ2-3; cdr3_nt: TGTGCCAGCCTCCGAGTTTGGACAGATACGCAGTATTTT; cdr3_aa: CASLRVWTDTQYF
d_call: NA; clone_size: NA; v_call: TRBV30; j_call: TRBJ2-2; cdr3_nt: TGTGCCTGGAGTGTGCAGACTTACACCGGGGAGCTGTTTTTT; cdr3_aa: CAWSVQTYTGELFF
d_call: NA; clone_size: few; v_call: TRBV19; j_call: TRBJ1-5; cdr3_nt: TGTGCCAGTAGTACCCAGGGGCCGCGGAATCAGCCCCAGCATTTT; cdr3_aa: CASSTQGPRNQPQHF
d_call: TRBD2; clone_size: once; v_call: TRBV4-2; j_call: TRBJ2-1; cdr3_nt: TGTGCCAGCAGCCAAGGGAGAGGTAGCGGGAGAGACGAGCAGTTCTTC; cdr3_aa: CASSQGRGSGRDEQFF
d_call: NA; clone_size: many; v_call: TRBV11-2; j_call: TRBJ2-7; cdr3_nt: TGTGCCAGCAGCTTAGGCCAGACCTACGAGCAGTACTTC; cdr3_aa: CASSLGQTYEQYF